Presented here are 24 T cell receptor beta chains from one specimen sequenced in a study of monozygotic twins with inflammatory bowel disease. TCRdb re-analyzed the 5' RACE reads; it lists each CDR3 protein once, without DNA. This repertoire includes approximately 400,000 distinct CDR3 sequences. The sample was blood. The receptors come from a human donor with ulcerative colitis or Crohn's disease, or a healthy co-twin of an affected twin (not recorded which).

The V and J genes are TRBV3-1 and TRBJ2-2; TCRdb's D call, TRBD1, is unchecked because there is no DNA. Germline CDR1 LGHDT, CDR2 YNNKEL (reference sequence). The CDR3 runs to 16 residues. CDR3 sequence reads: CASSQPGGGDTGELFF.

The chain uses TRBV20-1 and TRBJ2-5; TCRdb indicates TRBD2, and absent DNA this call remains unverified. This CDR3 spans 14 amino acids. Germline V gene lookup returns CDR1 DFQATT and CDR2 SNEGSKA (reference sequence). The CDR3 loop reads CSADSGLYQETQYF.

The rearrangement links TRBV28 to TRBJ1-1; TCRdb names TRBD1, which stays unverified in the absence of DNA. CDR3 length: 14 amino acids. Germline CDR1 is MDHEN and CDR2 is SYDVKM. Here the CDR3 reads CASSFDRDTTEAFF.

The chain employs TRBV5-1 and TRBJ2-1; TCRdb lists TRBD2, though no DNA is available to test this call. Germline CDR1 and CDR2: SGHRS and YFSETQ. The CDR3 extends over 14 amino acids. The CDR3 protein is CASSPGLSNNEQFF. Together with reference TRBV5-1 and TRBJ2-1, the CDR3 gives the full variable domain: KAGVTQTPRYLIKTRGQQVTLSCSPISGHRSVSWYQQTPGQGLQFLFEYFSETQRNKGNFPGRFSGRQFSNSRSEMNVSTLELGDSALYLCASSPGLSNNEQFFGPGTRLTVL.

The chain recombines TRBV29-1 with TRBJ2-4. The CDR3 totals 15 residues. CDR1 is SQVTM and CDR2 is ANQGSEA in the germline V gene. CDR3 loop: CSVGLAVEAKNIQYF.

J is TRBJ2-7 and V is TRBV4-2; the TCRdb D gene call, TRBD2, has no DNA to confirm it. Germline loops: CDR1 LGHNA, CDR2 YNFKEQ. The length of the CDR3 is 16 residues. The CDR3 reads CASSQELAGEEDEQYF.

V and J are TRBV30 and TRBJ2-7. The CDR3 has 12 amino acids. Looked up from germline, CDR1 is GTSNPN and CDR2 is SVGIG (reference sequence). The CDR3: CAWSVSSHEQYF.

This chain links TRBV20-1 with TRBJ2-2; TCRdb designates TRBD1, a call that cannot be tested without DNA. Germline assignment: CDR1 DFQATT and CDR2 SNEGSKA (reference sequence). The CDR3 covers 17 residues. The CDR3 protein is CSARRDRGLLNTGELFF.

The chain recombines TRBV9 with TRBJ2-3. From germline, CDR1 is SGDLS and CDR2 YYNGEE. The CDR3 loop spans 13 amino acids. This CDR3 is CASSVLVGDTQYF.

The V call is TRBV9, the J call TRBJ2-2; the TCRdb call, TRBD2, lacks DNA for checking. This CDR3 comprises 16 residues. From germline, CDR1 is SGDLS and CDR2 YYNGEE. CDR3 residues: CASSVGLAVNTGELFF. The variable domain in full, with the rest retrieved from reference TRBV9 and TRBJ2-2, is DSGVTQTPKHLITATGQRVTLRCSPRSGDLSVYWYQQSLDQGLQFLIQYYNGEERAKGNILERFSAQQFPDLHSELNLSSLELGDSALYFCASSVGLAVNTGELFFGEGSRLTVL.

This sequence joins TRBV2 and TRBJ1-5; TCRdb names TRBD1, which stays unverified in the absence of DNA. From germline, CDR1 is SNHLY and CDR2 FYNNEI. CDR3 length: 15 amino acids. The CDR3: CASSEMGGLYQPQHF. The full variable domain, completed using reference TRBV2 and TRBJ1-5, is EPEVTQTPSHQVTQMGQEVILRCVPISNHLYFYWYRQILGQKVEFLVSFYNNEISEKSEIFDDQFSVERPDGSNFTLKIRSTKLEDSAMYFCASSEMGGLYQPQHFGDGTRLSIL.

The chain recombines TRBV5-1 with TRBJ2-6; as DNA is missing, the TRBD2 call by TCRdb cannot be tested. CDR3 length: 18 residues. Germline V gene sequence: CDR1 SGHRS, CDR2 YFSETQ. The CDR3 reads CASSHGTSGTSGANVLTF.

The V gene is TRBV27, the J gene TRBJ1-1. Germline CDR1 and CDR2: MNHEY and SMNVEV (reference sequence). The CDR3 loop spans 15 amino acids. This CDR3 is CASSLSPGMNTEAFF.

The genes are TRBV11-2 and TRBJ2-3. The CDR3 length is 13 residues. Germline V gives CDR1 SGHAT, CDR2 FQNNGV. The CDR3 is CASSFQSTDTQYF. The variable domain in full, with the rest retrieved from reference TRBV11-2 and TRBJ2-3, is EAGVAQSPRYKIIEKRQSVAFWCNPISGHATLYWYQQILGQGPKLLIQFQNNGVVDDSQLPKDRFSAERLKGVDSTLKIQPAKLEDSAVYLCASSFQSTDTQYFGPGTRLTVL.

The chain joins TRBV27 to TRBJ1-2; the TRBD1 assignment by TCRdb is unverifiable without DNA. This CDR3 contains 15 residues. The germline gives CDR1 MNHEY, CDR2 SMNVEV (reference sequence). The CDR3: CAIPQPDIANYGYTF.

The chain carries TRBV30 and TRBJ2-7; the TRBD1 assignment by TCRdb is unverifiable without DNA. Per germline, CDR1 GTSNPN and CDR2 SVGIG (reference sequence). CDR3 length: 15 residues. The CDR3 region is CAWIRTGTGISEQYF.

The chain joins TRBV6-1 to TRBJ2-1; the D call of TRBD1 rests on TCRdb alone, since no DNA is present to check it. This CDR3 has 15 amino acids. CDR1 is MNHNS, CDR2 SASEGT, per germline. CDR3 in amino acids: CASSEGGLTYNEQFF.

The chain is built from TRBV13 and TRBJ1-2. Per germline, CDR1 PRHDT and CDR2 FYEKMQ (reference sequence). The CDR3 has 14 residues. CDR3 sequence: CASSRRWDNYGYTF.

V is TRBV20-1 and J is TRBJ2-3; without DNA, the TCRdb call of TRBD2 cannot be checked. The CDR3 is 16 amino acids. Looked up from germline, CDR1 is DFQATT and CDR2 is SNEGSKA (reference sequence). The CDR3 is CSARDLTGGPYDTQYF.

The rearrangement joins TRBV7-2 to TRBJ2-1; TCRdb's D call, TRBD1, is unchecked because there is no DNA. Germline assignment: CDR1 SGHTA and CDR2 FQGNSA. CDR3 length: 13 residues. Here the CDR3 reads CASSPPGANEQFF.

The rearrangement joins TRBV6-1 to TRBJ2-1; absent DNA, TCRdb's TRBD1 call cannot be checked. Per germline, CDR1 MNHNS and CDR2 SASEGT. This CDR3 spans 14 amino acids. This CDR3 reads CATLDRGISNEQFF.

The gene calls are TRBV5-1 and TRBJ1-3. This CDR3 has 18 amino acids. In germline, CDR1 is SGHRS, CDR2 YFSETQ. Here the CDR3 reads CASSLMAVSPISGNTIYF.

The CDR3 sequence is CSVEDRRGSGVGELFF. The chain uses TRBV29-1 and TRBJ2-2; the TCRdb D gene call, TRBD2, has no DNA to confirm it. The CDR3 is 16 amino acids. In germline, CDR1 is SQVTM, CDR2 ANQGSEA.

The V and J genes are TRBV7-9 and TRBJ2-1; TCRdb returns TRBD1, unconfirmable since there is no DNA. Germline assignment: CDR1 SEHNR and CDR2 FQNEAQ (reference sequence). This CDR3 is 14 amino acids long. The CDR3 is CASSPTGGGGEQFF.